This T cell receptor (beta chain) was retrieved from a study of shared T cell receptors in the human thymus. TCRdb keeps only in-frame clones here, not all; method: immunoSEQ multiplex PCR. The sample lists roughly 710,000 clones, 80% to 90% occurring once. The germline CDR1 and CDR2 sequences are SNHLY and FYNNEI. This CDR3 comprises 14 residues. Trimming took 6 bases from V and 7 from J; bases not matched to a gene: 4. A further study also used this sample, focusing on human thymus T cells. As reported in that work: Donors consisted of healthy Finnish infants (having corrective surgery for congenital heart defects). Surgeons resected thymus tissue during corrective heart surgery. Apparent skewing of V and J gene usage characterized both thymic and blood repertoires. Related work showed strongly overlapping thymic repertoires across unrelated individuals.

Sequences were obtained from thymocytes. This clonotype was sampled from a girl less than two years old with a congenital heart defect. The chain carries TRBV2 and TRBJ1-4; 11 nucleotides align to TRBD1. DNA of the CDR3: TGTGCCAGCAGACCGGACAGGGGGCTTGAAAAACTGTTTTTT. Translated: CASRPDRGLEKLFF.